This TCR beta chain came from a study of OX40 agonist ivuxolimab in advanced cancers. Across the whole study: Ivuxolimab, an agonistic anti-OX40 (CD134) antibody, was given to patients. Those treated in dose escalation had hepatocellular carcinoma, melanoma, renal cell cancer or head and neck cancer.

The method was immunoSEQ multiplex PCR; TCRdb's version includes in-frame clones alone and lacks a portion of them. This table has just under 80,000 clones, approximately 91% appearing once. Whole-study findings and limits: Partly responding patients at 0.1-3.0 mg/kg showed some of the smallest clonal expansion.

Concerning this clone itself: Its cognate antigen is unknown.

The germline V gene encodes CDR1 MNHEY and CDR2 SMNVEV (reference sequence). This CDR3 spans 15 amino acids. Losses at the gene ends were 5 bases for V and 3 bases for J; bases not matched to a gene: 8. The chain joins TRBV27 to TRBJ2-7; 9 bases agree with TRBD1. The TCR was taken from an adult with an advanced solid tumor such as melanoma, head and neck, liver or kidney cancer. This specimen consisted of CD4+ or CD8+ T cells sorted from blood, obtained in a trial of the OX40 agonist ivuxolimab. The CDR3: CASSKQTGGHYEQYF. In DNA, the CDR3 is TGTGCCAGCAGTAAACAGACAGGGGGTCACTACGAGCAGTACTTC.